The T cell receptor beta chain under discussion was sequenced for a study of cytomegalovirus exposure and HLA in healthy donors. From germline, CDR1 is SGHTA and CDR2 FQGNSA. The CDR3 length is 15 residues. Trimming removed 4 bases at V and 1 base at J, with 10 bases between. Amplification used 60 Vbeta primers and 13 Jbeta primers. Using immunoSEQ multiplex PCR, the repertoire was profiled, and TCRdb retains in-frame clones only, with some absent. The profile covers roughly 180,000 clones, with roughly 77% appearing a single time and about 7.7% taken by the ten largest. The V and J genes are TRBV7-2 and TRBJ2-2, with D perhaps matching TRBD2 (5 bases). This clonotype was sampled from a middle-aged woman in good health and CMV-seropositive. The sample comprised PBMCs. The CDR3 spells CASSSPTMNTGELFF. CDR3 sequence (DNA): TGTGCCAGCAGCTCTCCGACTATGAACACCGGGGAGCTGTTTTTT.